A selection of T cell receptor beta chains follows, all from one sample in a study of blood T cell repertoires in COVID-19. Libraries were prepared by immunoSEQ multiplex PCR; TCRdb keeps only in-frame clonotypes and omits some of them. The sample lists about 310,000 clones, approximately 88% seen once, with around 8.9% in the top ten. Sequencing was carried out using PBMCs or T cells enriched from blood (not recorded which). The receptors derive from a woman aged 18-29 years who had recovered from COVID-19. Each CDR3 is given with its conserved first and last residue. The D gene is left open where the match is weak. Not every row has a clone size; where given, it reads once, few, many or a size class.

d_gene	v_gene	j_gene	abundance	CDR3nt	CDR3aa
TRBD2	TRBV5-1	TRBJ2-3	NA	TGCGCCAGCAGCTTGGAGGGACTAGCGCCCCCAGATACGCAGTATTTT	CASSLEGLAPPDTQYF
TRBD1	TRBV6-1	TRBJ1-1	NA	TGTGCCAGCAGTGAGGGGACAGGGCTCGGGACTGAAGCTTTCTTT	CASSEGTGLGTEAFF
NA	TRBV2	TRBJ1-1	NA	TGTGCCAGCAGTGTGGTTGAGGGGAACACTGAAGCTTTCTTT	CASSVVEGNTEAFF
NA	TRBV10-1	TRBJ1-1	NA	TGCGCCAGCAGTTACCCCATCCGACAGGATTCGAACACTGAAGCTTTCTTT	CASSYPIRQDSNTEAFF
NA	TRBV19	TRBJ2-1	many	TGTGCCAGTGCTGGCAGGGAAGACTACAATGAGCAGTTCTTC	CASAGREDYNEQFF
TRBD1	TRBV2	TRBJ1-5	NA	TGTGCCAGCAGTGGCAGGACCCAGGGGGTTCAGCCCCAGCATTTT	CASSGRTQGVQPQHF
TRBD1	TRBV4-1	TRBJ2-3	NA	TGCGCCAGCAGCCTTTCTCGCGGCAGGGGGACGGCAGATACGCAGTATTTT	CASSLSRGRGTADTQYF
NA	TRBV7-2	TRBJ1-4	NA	TGTGCCAGCAGCCTCGGGGCAACTAATGAAAAACTGTTTTTT	CASSLGATNEKLFF
TRBD2	TRBV18	TRBJ2-7	few	TGTGCCAGCTCATCGGGACTAGTTTCCTACGAGCAGTACTTC	CASSSGLVSYEQYF
NA	TRBV28	TRBJ1-4	NA	TGTGCCAGGGCACATGCAACTAATGAAAAACTGTTTTTT	CARAHATNEKLFF
NA	TRBV18	TRBJ1-1	NA	TGTGCCAGCTCACCACCAGAGAGGGCTACTGAAGCTTTCTTT	CASSPPERATEAFF
NA	TRBV20-1	TRBJ2-7	NA	TGCAGTGCTAGTCGGCCCCCTAGGGAGCAGTACTTC	CSASRPPREQYF
TRBD2	TRBV27	TRBJ2-3	NA	TGTGCCTGTCAGATAGCGGGGGGCCAAGATACGCAGTATTTT	CACQIAGGQDTQYF
TRBD1	TRBV6-2/TRBV6-3	TRBJ2-3	NA	TGTGCCAGCAGTTACTCGACAGGGACGGGTGACACAGATACGCAGTATTTT	CASSYSTGTGDTDTQYF
TRBD2	TRBV11-3	TRBJ2-2	NA	TGTGCCAGCAGCTTAGGGGTGCGGGGGACCGGGGAGCTGTTTTTT	CASSLGVRGTGELFF
NA	TRBV3-1/TRBV3-2	TRBJ2-5	NA	TGTGCCAGCAGCCACCCTAAGGGGGAAGAGACCCAGTACTTC	CASSHPKGEETQYF
TRBD1	TRBV7-3	TRBJ1-4	NA	TGTGCCAGCAGCCGTTCAGGGGGAAAAAATGAAAAACTGTTTTTT	CASSRSGGKNEKLFF
NA	TRBV29-1	TRBJ1-1	NA	TGCAGCGTTGGGACAGTTCTGGGCACTGAAGCTTTCTTT	CSVGTVLGTEAFF
NA	TRBV14	TRBJ1-1	NA	TGTGCCAGCAGCCAAGACAGGAGGCAGCGGGGCACTGAAGCTTTCTTT	CASSQDRRQRGTEAFF
NA	TRBV21-1	TRBJ2-7	NA	TGTGCCAGCAGCAAAAGGGGACAGGGAAACTACGAGCAGTACTTC	CASSKRGQGNYEQYF
TRBD1	TRBV11-2	TRBJ1-6	few	TGTGCCAGCAGCGTCCGCGGGACAGAAAATTCACCCCTCCACTTT	CASSVRGTENSPLHF
TRBD2	TRBV19	TRBJ2-7	NA	TGTGCCAGTAGTCCAGTGCTAGTTAGCGGGAGGGTACAAGAGCAGTACTTC	CASSPVLVSGRVQEQYF
TRBD2	TRBV28	TRBJ2-5	NA	TGTGCCAGCAGTTTAGCTAGCGGGGGCTTCCAAGAGACCCAGTACTTC	CASSLASGGFQETQYF
TRBD1	TRBV5-1	TRBJ1-5	NA	TGCGCCAGCAGCTTCTCGGGACAGGGGGATCAGCCCCAGCATTTT	CASSFSGQGDQPQHF
TRBD1	TRBV2	TRBJ1-4	NA	TGTGCCAGCACTCCAGCACAGGGGGCGCACGAAAAACTGTTTTTT	CASTPAQGAHEKLFF
NA	TRBV5-1	TRBJ1-2	NA	TGCGCCAGCAGCTTGGGGGTCCAGGGCGGCCGGAGTGGCTACACCTTC	CASSLGVQGGRSGYTF
TRBD1	TRBV7-2	TRBJ1-2	NA	TGTGCCAGCAGCTTCGGGACAGGGCCCTATGGCTACACCTTC	CASSFGTGPYGYTF
TRBD2	TRBV7-7	TRBJ2-5	NA	TGTGCCAGCAGCTTAGGCTCGGGACTAGCGGGAGAGACCCAGTACTTC	CASSLGSGLAGETQYF
NA	TRBV5-1	TRBJ1-5	NA	TGCGCCAGCAGCTTATTTCAAAATCAGCCCCAGCATTTT	CASSLFQNQPQHF